These 13 T cell receptor beta chains were all obtained from the same sample, sequenced in a study of T-cell reconstitution after alpha-beta-depleted transplantation in children. Preparation of the TCRbeta library used unique molecular identifiers. TCRdb re-derived calls from the PCR reads in MiXCR, one entry per CDR3 protein. The sample has fewer than 700,000 distinct CDR3 sequences, 10% to 15% seen once. The sample consisted of PBMCs, mostly from graft donor cells, taken 360 days after TCRalphabeta/CD19-depleted stem cell transplant. The receptors derive from a male patient aged 10 to 17 who had a stem cell transplant for acute myeloid leukemia, so the T cells may come from the graft donor.

The chain uses TRBV11-3 and TRBJ2-5; the D gene could be TRBD1 or TRBD2 (5 bases each). Deletions cut 6 bases from V and 9 bases from J, with 23 bases between. CDR3 size: 15 residues. Looked up from germline, CDR1 is SGHNT and CDR2 is YENEEA. The CDR3 coding sequence is TGTGCCAGCAGTTTGGGGGACCGAAAAGATGAGGCCCAGTACTTC. Amino acid sequence: CASSLGDRKDEAQYF. Complete variable domain (other parts from reference TRBV11-3 and TRBJ2-5): EAGVVQSPRYKIIEKKQPVAFWCNPISGHNTLYWYLQNLGQGPELLIRYENEEAVDDSQLPKDRFSAERLKGVDSTLKIQPAELGDSAVYLCASSLGDRKDEAQYFGPGTRLLVL.

This clonotype has a handful of counts. V and J are TRBV11-2 and TRBJ2-7, with unresolved D. Trimming cost V 5 bases and J 1 base, with 24 bases left between them. CDR1 is SGHAT, CDR2 FQNNGV, per germline. The CDR3 contains 18 residues. CDR3 residues: CASSVSISQITLSYEQYF. DNA of the CDR3: TGTGCCAGCAGCGTCTCGATCTCACAGATTACACTATCCTACGAGCAGTACTTC.

This clonotype was detected many times. This chain links TRBV7-2 with TRBJ2-7, with D unresolved. The CDR3 extends over 12 amino acids. Trimming shortened V by 7 bases and J by 6 bases, and 13 bases separated the two germline ends. Germline assignment: CDR1 SGHTA and CDR2 FQGNSA. The CDR3 region has the DNA TGTGCCAGCAAAGCTCTGGTGGGCGAGCAGTACTTC. It translates to CASKALVGEQYF.

This clonotype was counted ten times or more. The chain recombines TRBV20-1 with TRBJ2-7, with TRBD1 as a possible D gene (5 bases). This CDR3 region has 14 residues. With 4 bases removed from V and 3 bases from J, the gap between germline ends came to 16 bases. Germline assignment: CDR1 DFQATT and CDR2 SNEGSKA (reference sequence). The CDR3 sequence is CSATHRWQSYEQYF. The CDR3 DNA is TGCAGTGCTACTCACAGGTGGCAAAGCTACGAGCAGTACTTC.

This clonotype was seen only a few times. V usage is TRBV10-3 and J usage is TRBJ2-7; TRBD2 is a possible D gene (5 bases). The V end was cut by 3 bases, the J end by 1 base, with 10 bases between. The CDR3 totals 14 residues. CDR1 is ENHRY and CDR2 is SYGVKD in the germline V gene. Written as DNA, the CDR3 is TGTGCCATCAGTGATCTAGCCGATTCCTACGAGCAGTACTTC. Residues: CAISDLADSYEQYF.

This clonotype has just a few counts. The V and J genes are TRBV5-1 and TRBJ2-2; 8 positions match TRBD2. In germline, CDR1 is SGHRS, CDR2 YFSETQ. V shed 0 bases, J shed 5 bases, and the junction held 6 bases outside the gene matches. The CDR3 totals 16 residues. Written as DNA, the CDR3 is TGCGCCAGCAGCTTGGTTTCGGGAGGGTCTACCGGGGAGCTGTTTTTT. Protein: CASSLVSGGSTGELFF.

With regard to this clonotype: The junction and the germline gene differ at one end; a read error may be behind it. The CDR3 region has the DNA TGTGCCAGAAGCCAAGGTAATCAGCCCCAGCATTTT. Translated, it gives CARSQGNQPQHF. This rearrangement joins TRBV14 to TRBJ1-5; D unresolved. The CDR3 contains 12 residues. Germline assignment: CDR1 SGHDN and CDR2 FVKESK. The full variable domain, rest sourced from reference TRBV14 and TRBJ1-5, is EAGVTQFPSHSVIEKGQTVTLRCDPISGHDNLYWYRRVMGKEIKFLLHFVKESKQDESGMPNNRFLAERTGGTYSTLKVQPAELEDSGVYFCARSQGNQPQHFGDGTRLSIL.

This chain joins TRBV6-6 and TRBJ2-3, with no clear D. CDR1 MNHNY and CDR2 SVGAGI come from the germline V gene (reference sequence). V lost 6 bases and J lost 6, with 4 bases in between. CDR3 length equals 10 residues. The CDR3 here is CASRFDTQYF. For the CDR3, the DNA is TGTGCCAGCAGGTTTGATACGCAGTATTTT.

The chain couples TRBV28 to TRBJ2-5, with 9 bases lining up with TRBD1. V trimming: 8 bases; J trimming: 6 bases; junction bases outside the gene matches: 10. Germline V gene sequence: CDR1 MDHEN, CDR2 SYDVKM. The CDR3 loop spans 14 amino acids. The CDR3 bases are TGTGCCAGCCGGGGACAGGGCAGTGTAAAGACCCAGTACTTC. Its translation is CASRGQGSVKTQYF.

A few counts support this clonotype. The chain's CDR3 is CASSLRGQGNSPLHF. The CDR3 DNA is TGTGCCAGCAGCTTACGGGGACAGGGGAATTCACCCCTCCACTTT. This chain connects TRBV7-3 to TRBJ1-6, with 10 bases aligning to TRBD1. The CDR3 spans 15 residues. V shed 2 bases and J 7 bases; nucleotides not matched to a gene: 2. CDR1 is SGHTA and CDR2 is FQGTGA in the germline V gene.

Many counts were recorded for this clonotype. V gene TRBV5-1 combines with J gene TRBJ2-5; either TRBD1 or TRBD2 may fit D (5 bases each). The CDR3 contains 14 residues. Germline CDR1 and CDR2: SGHRS and YFSETQ. Between the trimmed V and J ends, which lost 5 bases and 7 bases, there was a span of 18 bases. The CDR3 is CASSLRDGGGTQYF. The CDR3 nucleotides read TGCGCCAGCAGTCTCCGGGACGGCGGCGGGACCCAGTACTTC.

The V and J genes are TRBV27 and TRBJ2-7, with D perhaps matching TRBD1 or TRBD2 (6 bases each). The CDR3 runs 15 residues. V was clipped by 4 bases and J by 4 bases, with 17 bases between them. The germline CDR1 and CDR2 sequences are MNHEY and SMNVEV (reference sequence). The CDR3 nucleotides read TGTGCCAGCAGTTCAAGGAGGCAGGGGAGGTACGAGCAGTACTTC. Encoded protein: CASSSRRQGRYEQYF.

This clonotype was seen more than once but under ten times. In DNA, the CDR3 is TGCAGTGCTTTACCGAGGACAGGGCCTCTCTACGAGCAGTACTTC. This sequence encodes CSALPRTGPLYEQYF. The J gene is TRBJ2-7, the V gene TRBV20-1; the match to TRBD1 covers 8 bases. Germline V gene lookup returns CDR1 DFQATT and CDR2 SNEGSKA (reference sequence). This CDR3 has 15 amino acids. Trimming removed 5 bases from V and 3 bases from J; junction bases left unmatched: 12.